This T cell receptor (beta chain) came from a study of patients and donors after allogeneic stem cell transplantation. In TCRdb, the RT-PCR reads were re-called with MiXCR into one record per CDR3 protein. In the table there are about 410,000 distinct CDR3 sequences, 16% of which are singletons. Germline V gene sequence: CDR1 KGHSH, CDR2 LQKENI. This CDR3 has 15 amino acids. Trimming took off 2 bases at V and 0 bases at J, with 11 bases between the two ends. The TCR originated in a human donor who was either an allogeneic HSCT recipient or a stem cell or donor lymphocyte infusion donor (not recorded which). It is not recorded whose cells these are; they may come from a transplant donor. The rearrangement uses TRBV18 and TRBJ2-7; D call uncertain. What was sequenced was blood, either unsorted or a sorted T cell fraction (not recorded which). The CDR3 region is CASSPESLLSYEQYF. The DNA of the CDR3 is TGTGCCAGCTCACCAGAATCGCTCCTCTCCTACGAGCAGTACTTC. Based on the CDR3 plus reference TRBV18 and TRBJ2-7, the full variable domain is NAGVMQNPRHLVRRRGQEARLRCSPMKGHSHVYWYRQLPEEGLKFMVYLQKENIIDESGMPKERFSAEFPKEGPSILRIQQVVRGDSAAYFCASSPESLLSYEQYFGPGTRLTVT.